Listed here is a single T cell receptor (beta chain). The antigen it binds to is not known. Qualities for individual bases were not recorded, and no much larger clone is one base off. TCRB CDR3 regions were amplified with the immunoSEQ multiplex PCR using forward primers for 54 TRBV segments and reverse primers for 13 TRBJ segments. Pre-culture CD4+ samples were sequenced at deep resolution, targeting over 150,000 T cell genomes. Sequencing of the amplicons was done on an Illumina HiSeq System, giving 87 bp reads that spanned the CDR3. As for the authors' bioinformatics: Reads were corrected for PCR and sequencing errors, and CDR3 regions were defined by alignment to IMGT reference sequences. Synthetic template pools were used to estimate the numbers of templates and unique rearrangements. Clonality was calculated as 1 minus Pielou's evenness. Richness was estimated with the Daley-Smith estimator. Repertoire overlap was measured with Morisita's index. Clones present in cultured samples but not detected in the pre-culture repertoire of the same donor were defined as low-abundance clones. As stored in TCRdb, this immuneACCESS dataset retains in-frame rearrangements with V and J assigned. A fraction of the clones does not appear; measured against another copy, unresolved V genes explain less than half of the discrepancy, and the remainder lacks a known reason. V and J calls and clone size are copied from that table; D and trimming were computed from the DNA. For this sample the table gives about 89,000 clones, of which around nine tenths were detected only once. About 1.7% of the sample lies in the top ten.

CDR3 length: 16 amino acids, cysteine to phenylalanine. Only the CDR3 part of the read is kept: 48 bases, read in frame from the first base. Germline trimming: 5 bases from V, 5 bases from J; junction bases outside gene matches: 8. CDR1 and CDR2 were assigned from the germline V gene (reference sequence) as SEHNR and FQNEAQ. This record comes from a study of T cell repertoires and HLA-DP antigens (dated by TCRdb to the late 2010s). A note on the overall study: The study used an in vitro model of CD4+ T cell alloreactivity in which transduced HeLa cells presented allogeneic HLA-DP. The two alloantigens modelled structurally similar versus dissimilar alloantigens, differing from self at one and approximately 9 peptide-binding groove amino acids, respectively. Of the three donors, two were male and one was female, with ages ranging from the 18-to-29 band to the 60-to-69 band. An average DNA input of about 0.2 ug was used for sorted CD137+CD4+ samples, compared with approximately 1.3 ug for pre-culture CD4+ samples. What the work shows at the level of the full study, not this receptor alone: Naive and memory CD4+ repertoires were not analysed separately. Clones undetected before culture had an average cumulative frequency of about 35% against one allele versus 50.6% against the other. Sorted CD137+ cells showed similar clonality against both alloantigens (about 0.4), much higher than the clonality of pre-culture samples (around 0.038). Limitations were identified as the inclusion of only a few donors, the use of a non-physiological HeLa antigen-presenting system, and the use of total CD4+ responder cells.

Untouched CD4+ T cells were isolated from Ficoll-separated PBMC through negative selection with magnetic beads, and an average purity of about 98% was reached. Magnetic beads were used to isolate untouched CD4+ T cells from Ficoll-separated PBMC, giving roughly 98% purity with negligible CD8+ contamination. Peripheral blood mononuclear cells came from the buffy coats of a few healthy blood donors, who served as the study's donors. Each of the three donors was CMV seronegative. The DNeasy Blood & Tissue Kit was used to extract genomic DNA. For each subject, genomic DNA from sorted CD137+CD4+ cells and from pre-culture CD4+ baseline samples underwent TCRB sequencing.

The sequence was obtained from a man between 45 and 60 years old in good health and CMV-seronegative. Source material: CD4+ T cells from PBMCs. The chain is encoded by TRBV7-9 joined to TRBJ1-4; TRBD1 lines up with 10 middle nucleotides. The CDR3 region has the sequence CASSPKGQGRNEKLFF. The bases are TGTGCCAGCAGCCCGAAGGGACAGGGGCGGAATGAAAAACTGTTTTTT.